This T cell receptor (beta chain) is from a study of blood T cell repertoires in COVID-19. Across the study: COVID-19 samples from acute and convalescent phases originated in the United States, Italy and Spain.

Followed over time, Seattle patients had been enrolled while infection was active. Here immunoSEQ multiplex PCR was the method, and the copy in TCRdb shows in-frame clones only, minus some. The data contain fewer than 200,000 clones, 80% to 85% of them seen just once; the ten biggest clones take up 6% to 8%. This CDR3 comprises 16 residues. CDR1 is MDHEN, CDR2 SYDVKM, per germline. The V gene end was trimmed by 10 bases and the J gene end by 5 bases; junction bases not matched to a gene: 13. The V gene is TRBV28, the J gene TRBJ2-2, with TRBD2 identical over 10 bases. Sequenced sample: peripheral blood. The receptor comes from a woman in her 70s with COVID-19, enrolled during active disease. The chain's CDR3 is CATCRGGLASTGELFF. The CDR3 DNA follows: TGTGCCACCTGTAGGGGGGGACTAGCGTCAACCGGGGAGCTGTTTTTT.